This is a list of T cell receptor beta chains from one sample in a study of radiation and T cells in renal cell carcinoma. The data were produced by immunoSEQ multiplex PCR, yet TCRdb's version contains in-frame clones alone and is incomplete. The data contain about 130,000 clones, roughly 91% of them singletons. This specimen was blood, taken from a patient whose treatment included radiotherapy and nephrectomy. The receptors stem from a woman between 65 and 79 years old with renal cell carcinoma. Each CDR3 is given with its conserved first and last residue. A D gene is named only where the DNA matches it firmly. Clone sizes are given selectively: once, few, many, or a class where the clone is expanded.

CDR3: CAWSPGANYGYTF; DNA: TGTGCCTGGTCCCCCGGGGCTAACTATGGCTACACCTTC; size: NA; J: TRBJ1-2; V: TRBV30; D: NA; length: 13
CDR3: CASSNSGGANEQFF; DNA: TGTGCCAGCAGCAATAGCGGGGGGGCTAATGAGCAGTTCTTC; size: NA; J: TRBJ2-1; V: TRBV14; D: TRBD2; length: 14
CDR3: CAWGGTDEAFF; DNA: TGTGCCTGGGGCGGGACTGATGAAGCTTTCTTT; size: NA; J: TRBJ1-1; V: TRBV30; D: NA; length: 11
CDR3: CASSQEGASDTIYF; DNA: TGCGCCAGCAGCCAAGAAGGAGCGAGCGACACCATATATTTT; size: once; J: TRBJ1-3; V: TRBV4-3; D: NA; length: 14
CDR3: CASSYEGPMNTEAFF; DNA: TGTGCCAGCAGTTACGAAGGCCCAATGAACACTGAAGCTTTCTTT; size: NA; J: TRBJ1-1; V: TRBV6-5; D: NA; length: 15
CDR3: CASSPRRTAGNTIYF; DNA: TGTGCCAGCAGCCCAAGGAGGACAGCTGGAAACACCATATATTTT; size: NA; J: TRBJ1-3; V: TRBV11-3; D: NA; length: 15
CDR3: CASSSGQQPISAPLHF; DNA: TGTGCCAGCAGCTCCGGGCAACAGCCAATTTCAGCACCCCTCCACTTT; size: NA; J: TRBJ1-6; V: TRBV5-8; D: NA; length: 16
CDR3: CASSQDRPTSGKNYNEQFF; DNA: TGCGCCAGCAGCCAAGACCGACCGACTAGCGGGAAAAATTACAATGAGCAGTTCTTC; size: NA; J: TRBJ2-1; V: TRBV4-3; D: TRBD2; length: 19
CDR3: CASSLRTGGGNNSPLHF; DNA: TGTGCCAGCAGTTTGAGGACAGGGGGTGGGAATAATTCACCCCTCCACTTT; size: NA; J: TRBJ1-6; V: TRBV27; D: TRBD1; length: 17
CDR3: CASSERWRGDEQFF; DNA: TGTGCCAGCAGTGAAAGGTGGCGGGGCGATGAGCAGTTCTTC; size: NA; J: TRBJ2-1; V: TRBV6-1; D: NA; length: 14
CDR3: CASSLGGTANTEAFF; DNA: TGCGCCAGCAGCTTGGGTGGGACAGCCAACACTGAAGCTTTCTTT; size: NA; J: TRBJ1-1; V: TRBV5-1; D: TRBD1; length: 15
CDR3: CASSYLPGRLNEKLFF; DNA: TGTGCCAGCAGCTACTTACCGGGACGGCTTAATGAAAAACTGTTTTTT; size: NA; J: TRBJ1-4; V: TRBV6-5; D: NA; length: 16
CDR3: CASSSGDRENTEAFF; DNA: TGTGCCAGCAGTTCCGGGGACAGGGAAAATACTGAAGCTTTCTTT; size: once; J: TRBJ1-1; V: TRBV27; D: TRBD1; length: 15
CDR3: CASSPGLYEQYF; DNA: TGTGCCAGTAGTCCAGGGCTCTACGAGCAGTACTTC; size: NA; J: TRBJ2-7; V: TRBV19; D: NA; length: 12
CDR3: CASSLGGTGKEPQHF; DNA: TGTGCCAGCAGTTTAGGCGGGACAGGGAAGGAGCCCCAGCATTTT; size: NA; J: TRBJ1-5; V: TRBV28; D: TRBD1; length: 15
CDR3: CASSDRGTNTEAFF; DNA: TGCGCCAGCAGTGATAGGGGGACGAACACTGAAGCTTTCTTT; size: NA; J: TRBJ1-1; V: TRBV10-2; D: NA; length: 14
CDR3: CASSYSREGSHEQYF; DNA: TGTGCCAGCAGTTACTCGAGGGAGGGTTCTCACGAGCAGTACTTC; size: NA; J: TRBJ2-7; V: TRBV6-5; D: TRBD2; length: 15
CDR3: CASGTAGTPTTNEKLFF; DNA: TGTGCTAGTGGCACCGCCGGGACACCTACAACTAATGAAAAACTGTTTTTT; size: NA; J: TRBJ1-4; V: TRBV12-5; D: NA; length: 17
CDR3: CASSPWGGGENQPQHF; DNA: TGTGCCAGCAGTCCTTGGGGCGGGGGTGAGAATCAGCCCCAGCATTTT; size: NA; J: TRBJ1-5; V: TRBV27; D: NA; length: 16
CDR3: CASSNYQGAMGGYTF; DNA: TGTGCCAGCAGCAACTACCAAGGGGCGATGGGTGGCTACACCTTC; size: NA; J: TRBJ1-2; V: TRBV7-2; D: NA; length: 15
CDR3: CSVDPPGVTGELFF; DNA: TGCAGCGTTGACCCCCCAGGAGTAACCGGGGAGCTGTTTTTT; size: NA; J: TRBJ2-2; V: TRBV29-1; D: NA; length: 14
CDR3: CASSVGLEEHEQYF; DNA: TGTGCCAGCAGCGTTGGACTAGAAGAACACGAGCAGTACTTC; size: NA; J: TRBJ2-7; V: TRBV9; D: TRBD2; length: 14
CDR3: CASSVLAGGQGEQFF; DNA: TGTGCCAGCAGTGTACTAGCGGGGGGGCAGGGTGAGCAGTTCTTC; size: NA; J: TRBJ2-1; V: TRBV2; D: TRBD2; length: 15
CDR3: CASSRDTDYGYTF; DNA: TGTGCCAGCAGCCGGGACACGGACTATGGCTACACCTTC; size: NA; J: TRBJ1-2; V: TRBV28; D: NA; length: 13
CDR3: CASSPDRGQKLFF; DNA: TGTGCCAGCAGCCCTGATAGGGGACAAAAACTGTTTTTT; size: NA; J: TRBJ1-4; V: TRBV9; D: NA; length: 13
CDR3: CAAPKRGRNEQFF; DNA: TGTGCCGCCCCAAAGAGGGGGCGAAATGAGCAGTTCTTC; size: NA; J: TRBJ2-1; V: TRBV30; D: TRBD1; length: 13
CDR3: CASSLWTFSGANVLTF; DNA: TGCGCCAGCAGCTTATGGACCTTCTCTGGGGCCAACGTCCTGACTTTC; size: once; J: TRBJ2-6; V: TRBV5-1; D: NA; length: 16
CDR3: CAVARDRESEQYF; DNA: TGTGCCGTGGCTCGGGACAGGGAAAGCGAGCAGTACTTC; size: NA; J: TRBJ2-7; V: TRBV10-3; D: TRBD1; length: 13
CDR3: CASSPPAGGKTQYF; DNA: TGTGCCAGCAGCCCGCCCGCGGGGGGAAAGACCCAGTACTTC; size: NA; J: TRBJ2-5; V: TRBV7-2; D: TRBD2; length: 14
CDR3: CASSIGTAQETQYF; DNA: TGTGCCAGTAGTATCGGGACGGCACAAGAGACCCAGTACTTC; size: NA; J: TRBJ2-5; V: TRBV19; D: NA; length: 14
CDR3: CAWTLREYYTF; DNA: TGTGCCTGGACCCTAAGAGAGTATTACACCTTC; size: few; J: TRBJ1-2; V: TRBV30; D: NA; length: 11
CDR3: CASLSGAHEQYF; DNA: TGTGCCAGCCTCTCGGGGGCCCACGAGCAGTACTTC; size: NA; J: TRBJ2-7; V: TRBV25-1; D: NA; length: 12
CDR3: CASITRVVTEAFF; DNA: TGTGCCAGCATCACCAGGGTCGTCACTGAAGCTTTCTTT; size: few; J: TRBJ1-1; V: TRBV2; D: NA; length: 13
CDR3: CASSFSNEKLFF; DNA: TGTGCCAGCAGCTTTTCTAATGAAAAACTGTTTTTT; size: NA; J: TRBJ1-4; V: TRBV7-2; D: NA; length: 12
CDR3: CASSPFRGRPYNEQFF; DNA: TGTGCCAGCAGCCCTTTCAGGGGGCGCCCGTACAATGAGCAGTTCTTC; size: NA; J: TRBJ2-1; V: TRBV11-2; D: TRBD1; length: 16
CDR3: CASSQEGPTGVGEKLFF; DNA: TGCGCCAGCAGCCAAGAGGGACCTACAGGGGTAGGGGAAAAACTGTTTTTT; size: NA; J: TRBJ1-4; V: TRBV4-1; D: TRBD1; length: 17
CDR3: CASSYEVRDRNGYTF; DNA: TGTGCCAGCAGCTACGAGGTCCGGGACAGAAACGGCTACACCTTC; size: once; J: TRBJ1-2; V: TRBV5-4; D: TRBD1; length: 15
CDR3: CASSPRGGNTEAFF; DNA: TGTGCCAGCAGCCCCAGGGGTGGGAACACTGAAGCTTTCTTT; size: NA; J: TRBJ1-1; V: TRBV7-3; D: NA; length: 14
CDR3: CSARVGFQTF; DNA: TGCAGTGCTCGAGTGGGCTTTCAGACCTTC; size: NA; J: TRBJ1-2; V: TRBV20-1; D: NA; length: 10
CDR3: CATSKRKDLTGNTIYF; DNA: TGTGCCACCAGCAAGAGAAAGGATCTCACTGGAAACACCATATATTTT; size: NA; J: TRBJ1-3; V: TRBV15; D: NA; length: 16
CDR3: CASSFRLTETQYF; DNA: TGTGCCAGCAGCTTTAGACTGACGGAGACCCAGTACTTC; size: NA; J: TRBJ2-5; V: TRBV7-2; D: NA; length: 13
CDR3: CASSWTGRSGNTIYF; DNA: TGTGCCAGCAGCTGGACAGGGAGGTCTGGAAACACCATATATTTT; size: NA; J: TRBJ1-3; V: TRBV5-6; D: TRBD1; length: 15
CDR3: CASSHGLAGANTGELFF; DNA: TGCGCCAGCAGCCACGGACTAGCGGGGGCCAACACCGGGGAGCTGTTTTTT; size: NA; J: TRBJ2-2; V: TRBV5-1; D: TRBD2; length: 17
CDR3: CASSQEPNTDTQYF; DNA: TGCGCCAGCAGCCAAGAACCTAACACAGATACGCAGTATTTT; size: NA; J: TRBJ2-3; V: TRBV4-1; D: NA; length: 14